The rows below give T cell receptor beta chains drawn from one sample of a study of T cells in Graves' hyperthyroidism and ophthalmopathy. Each CDR3 protein is one row after TCRdb ran MiXCR on the multiplex PCR reads. The sample shows under 400,000 distinct CDR3 sequences, about 13% of them seen only once. The sample was blood. These receptors all stem from a woman between 18 and 30 years old with Graves' hyperthyroidism. The CDR3 runs from the conserved cysteine through the conserved F or W. D genes are given only for firm matches. Some rows have no size entry. The others give once, few or many, or a class for an expanded clone.

>NA|TRBJ2-1|many|TRBV6-2/TRBV6-3|13
TGTGCCACCGAGGACTCCTCCGTCAATGAGCAGTTCTTC
CATEDSSVNEQFF
>TRBD1|TRBJ1-2|many|TRBV20-1|14
TGCAGTGCTAGTAGTAGAGGGACAGCCTATGGCTACACCTTC
CSASSRGTAYGYTF
>NA|TRBJ1-1|few|TRBV5-6|17
TGTGCCAGTAATAAGGAGGGATCCGCATGGTGGAACACTGAAGCTTTCTTT
CASNKEGSAWWNTEAFF
>TRBD2|TRBJ2-1|many|TRBV29-1|14
TGCAGCGTTGTTAGCGGGAGGGGCCTCTCAGAGCAGTTCTTC
CSVVSGRGLSEQFF
>NA|TRBJ1-2|many|TRBV20-1|13
TGCAGTGCTGACACCCTCAGAGGCTATGGCTACACCTTC
CSADTLRGYGYTF
>NA|TRBJ2-7|many|TRBV19|15
TGTGCCAGTAGTACCGTATCCGGGGCCGATTACGAGCAGTACTTC
CASSTVSGADYEQYF
>TRBD1|TRBJ1-6|NA|TRBV6-1|14
TGTGCCAGCAGTCTGAACCCCTCAGGGGGACCCCTCCACTTT
CASSLNPSGGPLHF
>NA|TRBJ2-5|many|TRBV5-8|16
TGTGCCAGCAGCTTGGGTGGTCTGCCGAGCGTCGAGACCCAGTACTTC
CASSLGGLPSVETQYF
>TRBD1|TRBJ1-1|many|TRBV4-1|14
TGCGCCAGCAGCCTTCCTACAGGGGGCACTGAAGCTTTCTTT
CASSLPTGGTEAFF
>NA|TRBJ2-6|many|TRBV6-1|15
TGTGCCAGCAGTGGGCGCAGCTCTGGGGCCAACGTCCTGACTTTC
CASSGRSSGANVLTF
>TRBD1|TRBJ2-1|few|TRBV10-3|11
TGTGCCATCAGGGGGACAGATGAGCAGTTCTTC
CAIRGTDEQFF
>NA|TRBJ2-7|many|TRBV28|15
TGTGCCAGCAGTACCGTTAGGGGTTTTGTTTACGAGCAGTACTTC
CASSTVRGFVYEQYF
>TRBD2|TRBJ2-2|few|TRBV5-4|15
TGTGCCAGCAGCCCCCCTAGCGGGGATACCGGGGAGCTGTTTTTT
CASSPPSGDTGELFF
>NA|TRBJ2-1|many|TRBV7-2|13
TGTGCCAGCAGCTTAGAGGTCCAGTATGAGCAGTTCTTC
CASSLEVQYEQFF
>NA|TRBJ2-1|NA|TRBV6-2/TRBV6-3|15
TGTGCCAGCAGTCCCACCTTACGGGGGCAAGGTGAGCAGTTCTTC
CASSPTLRGQGEQFF
>NA|TRBJ2-7|many|TRBV6-1|14
TGTGCCAGCATTAAGGACTTCTCCTCCTACGAGCAGTACTTC
CASIKDFSSYEQYF
>NA|TRBJ1-1|many|TRBV7-9|14
TGTGCCAGCAGCTTATTGACACCGAACACTGAAGCTTTCTTT
CASSLLTPNTEAFF
>NA|TRBJ2-6|many|TRBV11-2|16
TGTGCCAGCAGCTTAAGACGGGGCTCTGGGGCCAACGTCCTGACTTTC
CASSLRRGSGANVLTF
>NA|TRBJ1-4|NA|TRBV28|12
TGTGCCAGCAGTTTAAGTGATGAAAAACTGTTTTTT
CASSLSDEKLFF
>NA|TRBJ2-1|many|TRBV24-1|15
TGTGCCACCAGTGAGTGGTCGGATCCAGCCAATGAGCAGTTCTTC
CATSEWSDPANEQFF
>TRBD1|TRBJ1-1|many|TRBV29-1|11
TGCCTTGGACAGGGGCGTGGGGGAGCTTTCTTT
CLGQGRGGAFF
>TRBD2|TRBJ2-7|NA|TRBV11-2|15
TGTGCCAGCAGCTTATTAGCGGGAACGACCTACGAGCAGTACTTC
CASSLLAGTTYEQYF
>TRBD1|TRBJ2-2|NA|TRBV5-1|14
TGCGCCAGCAGCCCGGGGACAGTCACCGGGGAGCTGTTTTTT
CASSPGTVTGELFF
>NA|TRBJ2-7|few|TRBV15|15
TGTGCCACCAGCAGAGGTCAGCCACTGGGCCACGAGCAGTACTTC
CATSRGQPLGHEQYF
>NA|TRBJ2-7|many|TRBV3-1|13
TGTGCCAGCAGCCAAGAGGGAGACTACGAGCAGTACTTC
CASSQEGDYEQYF
>NA|TRBJ1-2|many|TRBV13|13
TGTGCCAGCAGCTTAGGGACAGTCTATGGCTACACCTTC
CASSLGTVYGYTF